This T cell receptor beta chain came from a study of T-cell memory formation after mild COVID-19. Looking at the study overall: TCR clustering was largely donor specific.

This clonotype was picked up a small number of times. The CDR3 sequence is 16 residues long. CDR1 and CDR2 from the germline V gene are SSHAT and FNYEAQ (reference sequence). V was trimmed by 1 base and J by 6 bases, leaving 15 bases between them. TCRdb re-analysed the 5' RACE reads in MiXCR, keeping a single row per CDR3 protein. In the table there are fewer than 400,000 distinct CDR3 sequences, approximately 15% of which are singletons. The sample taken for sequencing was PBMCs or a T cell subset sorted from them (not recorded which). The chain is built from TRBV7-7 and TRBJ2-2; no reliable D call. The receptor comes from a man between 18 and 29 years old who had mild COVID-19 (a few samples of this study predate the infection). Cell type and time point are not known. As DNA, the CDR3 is TGTGCCAGCAGCTTAGTTCCTAAAATCTCGGCCGGGGAGCTGTTTTTT. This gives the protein CASSLVPKISAGELFF.